This T cell receptor (beta chain) emerged from a study of control samples from healthy donors and cancer patients. Generated by immunoSEQ multiplex PCR, the TCRdb table keeps only in-frame clones and is missing some. Of about 160,000 clones in the sample, around 90% are singletons; the top ten hold about 12%. The material sequenced was blood. This receptor was identified in a man aged 30-40 years in good health.

Here the CDR3 reads CASTTGEETQYF. The CDR3 DNA sequence: TGCGCCAGCACCACAGGGGAAGAGACCCAGTACTTC. The rearrangement links TRBV5-1 to TRBJ2-5; 7 nucleotides line up with TRBD1. With 6 bases clipped from V and 3 bases from J, the junction kept 2 bases outside the gene matches. The CDR3 spans 12 residues. CDR1 and CDR2 from the germline V gene are SGHRS and YFSETQ.